This T cell receptor (beta chain) was profiled in a study of cytomegalovirus exposure and HLA in healthy donors. This clone was detected only once. The antigen is undetermined. The PCR ran on 60 Vbeta and 13 Jbeta primers. Sequenced by immunoSEQ multiplex PCR; TCRdb stores in-frame clones only, minus some. The data contain about 190,000 clones, 80% to 90% of them seen just once; the ten biggest clones take up 1.3%. There are 15 residues in the CDR3. Study results and limitations: It was reported that the classifier diagnosed cytomegalovirus status with high specificity and sensitivity in both the original and validation cohorts. TCR association rates varied by HLA locus in a later analysis, with DRB1 highest and HLA-C lowest. Accurate prediction of HLA-A and HLA-B alleles (for most subjects) was reportedly achieved from TCR beta sequences.

This chain joins TRBV21-1 and TRBJ1-1; the table's D call, TRBD1, was not checked against the DNA. TRBV21-1 is annotated as a pseudogene. The source material was PBMCs. This TCR derives from a man aged 25-45 years in good health and CMV-seronegative. This CDR3 is CASSKEDEGGSEAFF. The DNA of the CDR3 is TGTGCCAGCAGCAAAGAGGACGAAGGGGGCTCTGAAGCTTTCTTT.